The text below deals with one T cell receptor beta chain. Compared with the rest of its sample, this clonotype is medium-sized (0.01 to 0.1%). The specificity of this receptor is unknown. It has no much larger one-base neighbor in the sample; base qualities were not kept. Reading the label with the study, this specimen's time point is: sample taken at primary tumor resection. For TCR sequencing, whole RNA was extracted from tumor and nontumor lung tissue, or from cryopreserved PBMC samples, and no cell sorting was done. The donors were 60 to 80 patients from the lung TRACERx cohort who had early-stage, untreated non-small cell lung cancer. A patient was chosen for TCR sequencing only when enough RNA was available from at least two tumor regions. The germline V gene (reference sequence) provides CDR1 GTSNPN and CDR2 SVGIG. Its CDR3 holds 17 amino acids, cysteine through phenylalanine. Of all the DNA, just the CDR3 is kept, 51 bases in frame from base 1. From V the trimming removes 5 bases and from J it removes 0 bases, while the gene matches leave 7 bases of the junction unaccounted for.

The sample belongs to a study of spatial heterogeneity in lung cancer (dated by TCRdb to between 2018 and 2021). About the study as a whole: Beta-chain transcripts were consistently detected in greater numbers than alpha-chain transcripts, which likely reflected higher beta-chain transcript abundance. At surgery, both alpha and beta chains were TCR-sequenced in 200 to 250 tumor regions, approximately 64 matched nontumor lung samples and just over 55 PBMC samples. In the raw uncorrected reads, each unique combination of TCR and UMI appeared on average more than ten times. Nonsynonymous mutation counts, determined by whole-exome sequencing of tumor tissue, were related to features of the TCR repertoire. In non-small cell lung cancer, the study made a quantitative comparison of TCR alpha and beta repertoires among multiple tumor regions, matched nontumor lung and blood.

The protocol used for the library was 5' RACE. Instrument on record: NextSeq 500. To allow correction of PCR and sequencing errors, the TCR library protocol tagged every TCR cDNA molecule with a unique molecular identifier. Processing in the source paper ran as follows. TCR identification, UMI-based error correction and CDR3 extraction were performed with Decombinator tools. Expanded TCRs were defined as those above a frequency of 2 per 1,000, corresponding to the top 1% of the tumor frequency distribution. Each repertoire was subsampled 100 times to 5,000 TCRs, after which Renyi diversity was computed with the R vegan package. CDR3 similarity networks were built from amino acid triplet string-kernel similarity, with CDR3s being connected when pairwise similarity was above 0.82. Clones were called with MiXCR by TCRdb after fastp trimmed the public reads at Q25, and only in-frame beta chains were retained. CDR3 protein sequences are deduplicated, and each keeps its most common genes and DNA. In this record, the V and J calls reflect TCRdb's handling and not the investigators' own analysis. This sample comprises some 12,000 distinct CDR3 sequences, approximately 15% of them detected only once. The top ten hold about 2.4% of the sample.

Broader findings and caveats from the paper: Confirming at a functional level the hypothesis that regional TCRs recognize regional mutations was considered to require additional single-cell paired TCR alpha and beta sequencing. Ubiquitous expanded tumor TCRs were detected in blood more often at tumor resection than at routine follow-up.

The sequence was collected from a female donor with early-stage non-small cell lung cancer. The chain is made from TRBV30 and TRBJ2-6, and 10 bases in between align with TRBD1. This specimen was PBMCs, taken at surgery. The DNA reads TGTGCCTGGGGAGACAGGGGGCGCATCTCTGGGGCCAACGTCCTGACTTTC. Translated, this is CAWGDRGRISGANVLTF.